One T cell receptor beta chain is described in this entry. This record comes from a study of T cell repertoires in cytomegalovirus infection. Each CDR3 protein is one row after TCRdb ran MiXCR on the reads. Of under 850,000 distinct CDR3 sequences in the sample, 35% were seen once. This CDR3 is built from 15 residues. The V and J ends lost 5 bases and 2 bases, in that order; junction bases with no gene match: 10. CDR1 SQVTM and CDR2 ANQGSEA come from the germline V gene. V gene TRBV29-1 combines with J gene TRBJ2-7, with TRBD2 identical over 9 bases. The sequencing sample was made of PBMCs. The TCR sequence derives from a human donor in good health (CMV status not recorded). Some clones in this sample may be carry-over from other donors' samples. The CDR3 nucleotides are TGCAGCGTTCTTCCCTTTAGCGGGAGCCCCTACGAGCAGTACTTC. It translates to CSVLPFSGSPYEQYF.